This entry describes one T cell receptor (beta chain). The antigen remains unidentified. These data come from a study of T cells in localized non-small cell lung cancer. Overall study findings and caveats: Appearance in adjacent lung was seen for a median approximately 59 of the top 100 tumor clones. Uninvolved neighboring lung showed the greatest T cell clonality, exceeding tumor. Blood T cell density predicted longer survival; adjacent-lung clonality, shorter. Only one tumor region was sequenced, so heterogeneity remains possible.

This table comes from immunoSEQ multiplex PCR, and its TCRdb copy is limited to in-frame clones, with some not included. The sample yields about 40,000 clones, roughly 79% seen once. V dropped 1 base and J dropped 9 bases, with 13 bases sitting between them. Germline V lookup: CDR1 SEHNR, CDR2 FQNEAQ (reference sequence). There are 14 residues in the CDR3. The material sequenced was peripheral blood mononuclear cells, taken before any cancer treatment. The TCR originated in a male donor at least 60 years old with stage II lung adenocarcinoma. The chain joins TRBV7-9 to TRBJ1-3; D gene ambiguous. In nucleotides, the CDR3 is TGTGCCAGCAGCTTAGGCCCTCAGTCGGCCACCATATATTTT. Its protein is CASSLGPQSATIYF.